This T cell receptor (beta chain) was sequenced in a study of radiation and T cells in renal cell carcinoma. Points from the study as a whole: Pretreatment tumor biopsies were lacking, so baseline clonotypes are unknown.

The time point here: blood 4 weeks post-SBRT, at nephrectomy. Treatment: 15 Gy SBRT to primary tumor, nephrectomy 4 weeks later. Serial blood draws occurred at baseline and 2 and 4 weeks post-SBRT. Assay used: immunoSEQ multiplex PCR; TCRdb lists only in-frame clones, some missing. Of around 30,000 clones listed, 81% are singletons. Trimming shortened V by 2 bases and J by 4 bases, and 18 bases separated the two germline ends. There are 16 residues in the CDR3. Germline assignment: CDR1 WNHNN and CDR2 SYGVQD (reference sequence). About this clone itself: What it binds is not known.

This sample comprised blood, obtained from a patient whose treatment included radiotherapy and nephrectomy. This TCR was sampled from a man between 60 and 75 years old with renal cell carcinoma. V and J are TRBV10-1 and TRBJ2-7, with a tentative D call TRBD1 (6 bases). The CDR3: CASSEEPGHSPYEQYF. Written as DNA, the CDR3 is TGCGCCAGCAGTGAGGAACCGGGACATTCCCCATACGAGCAGTACTTC.